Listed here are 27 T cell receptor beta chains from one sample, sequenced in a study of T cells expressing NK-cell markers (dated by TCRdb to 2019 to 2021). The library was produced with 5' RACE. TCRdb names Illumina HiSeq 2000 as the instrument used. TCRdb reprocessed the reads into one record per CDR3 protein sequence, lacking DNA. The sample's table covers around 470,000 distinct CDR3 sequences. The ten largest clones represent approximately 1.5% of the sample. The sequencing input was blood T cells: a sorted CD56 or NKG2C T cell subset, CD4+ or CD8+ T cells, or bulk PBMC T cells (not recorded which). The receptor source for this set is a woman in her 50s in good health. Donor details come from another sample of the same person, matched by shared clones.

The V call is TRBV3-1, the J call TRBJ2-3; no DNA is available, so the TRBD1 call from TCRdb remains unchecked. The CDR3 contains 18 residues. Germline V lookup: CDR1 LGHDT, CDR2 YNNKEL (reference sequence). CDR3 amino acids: CASSLTAPSGGSTDTQYF.

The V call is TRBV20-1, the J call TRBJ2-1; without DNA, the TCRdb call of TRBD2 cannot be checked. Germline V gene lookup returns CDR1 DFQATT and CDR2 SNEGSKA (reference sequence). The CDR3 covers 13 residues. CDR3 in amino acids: CSVQSSSYNEQFF.

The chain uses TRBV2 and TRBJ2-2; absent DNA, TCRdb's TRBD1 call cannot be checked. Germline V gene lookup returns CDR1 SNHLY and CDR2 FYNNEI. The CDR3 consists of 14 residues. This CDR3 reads CASSVRQGPGELFF.

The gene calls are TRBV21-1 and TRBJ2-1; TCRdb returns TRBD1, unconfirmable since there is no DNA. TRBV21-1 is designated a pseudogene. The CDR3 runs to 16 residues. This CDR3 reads CASSKVKEGARDEQFF.

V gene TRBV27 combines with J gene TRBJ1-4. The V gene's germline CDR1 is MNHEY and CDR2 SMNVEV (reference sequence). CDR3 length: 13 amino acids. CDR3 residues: CASSFIANEKLFF.

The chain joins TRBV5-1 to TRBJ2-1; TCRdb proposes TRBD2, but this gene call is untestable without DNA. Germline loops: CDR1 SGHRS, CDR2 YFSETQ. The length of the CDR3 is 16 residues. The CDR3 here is CASRGGRASSYNEQFF. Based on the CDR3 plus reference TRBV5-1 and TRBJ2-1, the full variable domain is KAGVTQTPRYLIKTRGQQVTLSCSPISGHRSVSWYQQTPGQGLQFLFEYFSETQRNKGNFPGRFSGRQFSNSRSEMNVSTLELGDSALYLCASRGGRASSYNEQFFGPGTRLTVL.

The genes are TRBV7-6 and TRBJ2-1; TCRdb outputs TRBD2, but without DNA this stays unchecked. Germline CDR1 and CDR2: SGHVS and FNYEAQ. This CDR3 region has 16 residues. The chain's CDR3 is CASTSTGTSGEVEQFF.

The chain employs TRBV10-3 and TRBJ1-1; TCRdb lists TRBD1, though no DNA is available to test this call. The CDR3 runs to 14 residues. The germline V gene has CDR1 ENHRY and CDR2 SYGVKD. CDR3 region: CAITPGPGNTEAFF.

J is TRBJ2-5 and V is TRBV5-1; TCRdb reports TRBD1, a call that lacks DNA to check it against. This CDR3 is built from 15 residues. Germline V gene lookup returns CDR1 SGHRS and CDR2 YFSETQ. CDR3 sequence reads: CASSLLRGTPETQYF.

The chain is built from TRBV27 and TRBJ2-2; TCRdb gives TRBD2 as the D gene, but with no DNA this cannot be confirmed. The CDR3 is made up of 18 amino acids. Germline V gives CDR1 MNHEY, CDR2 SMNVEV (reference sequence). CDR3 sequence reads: CASSHQGLAVTNTGELFF.

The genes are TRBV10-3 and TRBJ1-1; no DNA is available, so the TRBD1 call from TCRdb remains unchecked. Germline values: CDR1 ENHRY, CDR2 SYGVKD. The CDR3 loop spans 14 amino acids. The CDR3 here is CAISERGGTHEAFF.

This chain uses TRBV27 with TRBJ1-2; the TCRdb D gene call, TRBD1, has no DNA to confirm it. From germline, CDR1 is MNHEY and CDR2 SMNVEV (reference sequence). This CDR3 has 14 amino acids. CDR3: CASSLSGAVGGYTF.

The CDR3 here is CASSPRTKNIQYF. The J gene is TRBJ2-4, the V gene TRBV18. Germline V lookup: CDR1 KGHSH, CDR2 LQKENI. The CDR3 consists of 13 residues.

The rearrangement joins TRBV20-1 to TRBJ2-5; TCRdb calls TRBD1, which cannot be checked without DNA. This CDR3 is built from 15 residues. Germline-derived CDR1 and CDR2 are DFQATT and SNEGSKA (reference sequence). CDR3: CSAKEPRTNKGTQYF.

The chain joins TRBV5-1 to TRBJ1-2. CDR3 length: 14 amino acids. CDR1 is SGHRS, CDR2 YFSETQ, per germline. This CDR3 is CASSLSRANYGYTF.

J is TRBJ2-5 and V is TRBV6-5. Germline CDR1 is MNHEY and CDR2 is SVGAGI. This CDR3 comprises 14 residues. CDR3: CASSYSRVTGTQYF.

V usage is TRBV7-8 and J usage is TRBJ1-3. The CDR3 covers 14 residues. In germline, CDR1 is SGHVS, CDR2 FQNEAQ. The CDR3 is CASSLRDDGNTIYF.

Here the CDR3 reads CASSPAWRVDYGYTF. This chain connects TRBV11-2 to TRBJ1-2. Germline-derived CDR1 and CDR2 are SGHAT and FQNNGV. The CDR3 spans 15 residues.

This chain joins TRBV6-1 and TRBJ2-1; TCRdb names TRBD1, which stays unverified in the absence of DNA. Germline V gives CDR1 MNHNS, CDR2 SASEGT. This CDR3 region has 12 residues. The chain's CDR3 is CASSRTVNEQFF.

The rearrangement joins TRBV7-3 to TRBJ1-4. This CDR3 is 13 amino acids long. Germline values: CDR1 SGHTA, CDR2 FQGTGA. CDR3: CASSLFAGEKLFF.

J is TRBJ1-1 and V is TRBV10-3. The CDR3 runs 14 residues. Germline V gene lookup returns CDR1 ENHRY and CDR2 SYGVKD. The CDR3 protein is CAISFEGRDTEAFF.

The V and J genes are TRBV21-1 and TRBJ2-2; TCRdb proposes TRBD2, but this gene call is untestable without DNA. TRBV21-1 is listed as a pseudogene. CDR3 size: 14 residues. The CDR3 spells CASKPEGRTGELFF.

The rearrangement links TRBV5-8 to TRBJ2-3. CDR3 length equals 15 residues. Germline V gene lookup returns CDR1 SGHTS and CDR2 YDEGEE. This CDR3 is CASSLGRGSTDTQYF.

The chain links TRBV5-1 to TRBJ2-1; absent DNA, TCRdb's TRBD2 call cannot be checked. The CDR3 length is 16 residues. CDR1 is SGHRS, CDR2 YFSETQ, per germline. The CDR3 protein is CASSPKREGLFVEQFF.

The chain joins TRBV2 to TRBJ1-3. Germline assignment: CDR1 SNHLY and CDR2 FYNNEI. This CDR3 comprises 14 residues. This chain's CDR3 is CASKDKFSGNTIYF.

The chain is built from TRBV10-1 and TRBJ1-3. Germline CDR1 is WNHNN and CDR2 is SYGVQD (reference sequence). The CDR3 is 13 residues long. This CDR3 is CASSAGSGNTIYF.

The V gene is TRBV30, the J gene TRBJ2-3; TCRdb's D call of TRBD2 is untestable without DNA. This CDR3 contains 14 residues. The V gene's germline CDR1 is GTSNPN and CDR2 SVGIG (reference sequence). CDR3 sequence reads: CACTPSWGTDTQYF.